Listed below are T cell receptor beta chains from one sample, sequenced in a study of cytomegalovirus exposure and HLA in healthy donors. Profiling relied on immunoSEQ multiplex PCR, and the TCRdb table lists in-frame clones only, not all of them. The table includes 55,000 to 70,000 clones, roughly 90% detected once. The specimen was PBMCs. These TCRs come from a woman aged 25 to 39 in good health and CMV-seronegative. The CDR3 runs from the conserved cysteine through the conserved F or W. The D gene is left open where the match is weak. The size field is filled for only some rows; it gives once, few, many or a size class.

cdr3_nt | cdr3_aa | j_call | clone_size | v_call | d_call
TGTGCCAGCCGGGACAGAACCTACTCTGGGGCCAACGTCCTGACTTTC | CASRDRTYSGANVLTF | TRBJ2-6 | . | TRBV28 | TRBD1
TGCGCCAGCAGCTTGCAGGGATCTGAAGCTTTCTTT | CASSLQGSEAFF | TRBJ1-1 | . | TRBV5-1 | .
TGTGCCAGCAGTGAGGACAGGTCCTTCTATGGCTACACCTTC | CASSEDRSFYGYTF | TRBJ1-2 | . | TRBV2 | TRBD1
TGTGCCAGCAGCTTAGCTCTAAACGGGGAGCTGTTTTTT | CASSLALNGELFF | TRBJ2-2 | . | TRBV7-3 | .
TGTGCCAGCAGCACGACTAGCGGGAGGGCGAACATTCAGTACTTC | CASSTTSGRANIQYF | TRBJ2-4 | . | TRBV9 | TRBD2
TGCGCCAGCAGCTTGGCGACTAGCGGGAGTGGAAATACGCAGTATTTT | CASSLATSGSGNTQYF | TRBJ2-3 | . | TRBV5-1 | TRBD2
TGTGCCAGTAGTTCCGGGACAAGGATTTATGGCTACACCTTC | CASSSGTRIYGYTF | TRBJ1-2 | . | TRBV19 | .
TGTGCCAGCAGTCAGGGTGGACAGGGGGATCAGCCCCAGCATTTT | CASSQGGQGDQPQHF | TRBJ1-5 | . | TRBV6-4 | TRBD1
TGTGCCTGGAGTCCTTACAGGGGGGGGACCTCCGGGGAGCTGTTTTTT | CAWSPYRGGTSGELFF | TRBJ2-2 | . | TRBV30 | .
TGTGCCAGCAGCTTAACCGAGGGGGATGGCTACACCTTC | CASSLTEGDGYTF | TRBJ1-2 | . | TRBV7-3 | .
TGTGCCAGCTCCCAGGGACAGGTCTACGAGCAGTACTTC | CASSQGQVYEQYF | TRBJ2-7 | . | TRBV18 | TRBD1
TGTGCCAGCAGCACGGGGACTAGCGGGAGTGGCGTGCGTCGGAATGAGCAGTTCTTC | CASSTGTSGSGVRRNEQFF | TRBJ2-1 | . | TRBV7-9 | TRBD2
TGTGCCAGCAGCGCCCGGGACAGGGATTTATATGGCTACACCTTC | CASSARDRDLYGYTF | TRBJ1-2 | . | TRBV7-8 | TRBD1
TGTGCCAGCAGATTACATCCGGAGGCTGAAGCTTTCTTT | CASRLHPEAEAFF | TRBJ1-1 | . | TRBV7-2 | .
TGTGCTAGTGGTTTCCGCTCTGGACTAGCGGGAGTGAACGGGGAGCTGTTTTTT | CASGFRSGLAGVNGELFF | TRBJ2-2 | . | TRBV12-5 | TRBD2
TGTGCCAGCAGTCGCCGACAGCTGGACAATGAGCAGTTCTTC | CASSRRQLDNEQFF | TRBJ2-1 | . | TRBV6-1 | .
TGCAGCGTTGAAGAAGGAGGAAGCTCCTACAATGAGCAGTTCTTC | CSVEEGGSSYNEQFF | TRBJ2-1 | once | TRBV29-1 | .
TGTGCCAGCAGTTCCTCCGAGACTATCACAGATACGCAGTATTTT | CASSSSETITDTQYF | TRBJ2-3 | . | TRBV28 | .
TGTGCCAGCAGCTTGGCCGAGAGGTCCACCTACGAGCAGTACTTC | CASSLAERSTYEQYF | TRBJ2-7 | . | TRBV5-6 | .
TGTGCCAGCAGTTTAGCGTGGAGCATGAACACTGAAGCTTTCTTT | CASSLAWSMNTEAFF | TRBJ1-1 | . | TRBV27 | .
TGTGCCAGCAGTTACTCCTTCGGGTTCTATGGCTACACCTTC | CASSYSFGFYGYTF | TRBJ1-2 | . | TRBV6-6 | .
TGTGCCAGCAGCTTGGTAGTTAGCGGCTCCTACGAGCAGTACTTC | CASSLVVSGSYEQYF | TRBJ2-7 | . | TRBV5-5 | .
TGTGCCAGCAGTTTGTCGAACGGGACTCCGGTACCAAAACTGTTTTTT | CASSLSNGTPVPKLFF | TRBJ1-4 | . | TRBV28 | .
TGCAGCGTTGAACCCTGGACAGGGTTGGACTCCTACGAGCAGTACTTC | CSVEPWTGLDSYEQYF | TRBJ2-7 | . | TRBV29-1 | TRBD1
TGTGCCAGCAGGGAAGGGGAGTTTGGCGCTTTCTTT | CASREGEFGAFF | TRBJ1-1 | . | TRBV25-1 | .
TGTGCCAGCAGCTTCGCAGGAGGAGGCGATGAGCAGTTCTTC | CASSFAGGGDEQFF | TRBJ2-1 | . | TRBV7-3 | .
TGTGCCAGCAGTACTGGCGGCACTGAAGCTTTCTTT | CASSTGGTEAFF | TRBJ1-1 | once | TRBV28 | .
TGTGCCAGTAGTTCGGACAGAGTGGGCAATCAGCCCCAGCATTTT | CASSSDRVGNQPQHF | TRBJ1-5 | . | TRBV19 | .
TGTGCCAGCAGTTCGATAGCAGGGGGCACTGAAGCTTTCTTT | CASSSIAGGTEAFF | TRBJ1-1 | . | TRBV2 | TRBD1
TGCGCCAGCAGCCCGCGTAGCGGGAGCACAGATACGCAGTATTTT | CASSPRSGSTDTQYF | TRBJ2-3 | . | TRBV5-1 | TRBD2
TGTGCCAGCAGTGAAGGAGGGACAGGGGCTGGGGCCAACGTCCTGACTTTC | CASSEGGTGAGANVLTF | TRBJ2-6 | . | TRBV2 | TRBD1